This T cell receptor (beta chain) is drawn from a study of blood T cell repertoires in COVID-19. The wider study: Both acute and convalescent COVID-19 samples were obtained from the United States, Italy and Spain. PBMCs, B-cell-depleted T cells, or T cells provided the cDNA or gDNA that made up the material.

Assay: immunoSEQ multiplex PCR; the TCRdb copy retains only in-frame clones and omits some. The repertoire has 350,000 to 450,000 clones, around 87% of them found once; the top ten carry about 2.3%. CDR3 length: 13 amino acids. CDR1 is MNHEY and CDR2 is SVGAGI in the germline V gene. V shed 6 bases and J 7 bases; nucleotides not matched to a gene: 6. Patients from Seattle were sampled longitudinally, starting during active infection. Sequencing was performed on peripheral blood. The sequence derives from a woman aged 55-70 years with COVID-19, enrolled during active disease. This chain joins TRBV6-5 and TRBJ1-2; TRBD1 matches 9 bases. The CDR3 reads CASRGQGKGGYTF. CDR3 bases: TGTGCCAGCAGGGGACAGGGAAAGGGTGGCTACACCTTC.